Below, 3 T cell receptor beta chains from the same sample are listed, as sequenced in a study of blood T cells in healthy people across ages. Together with a sample-barcoded 5' primer, a J-beta primer mix was included in a second PCR lasting about 6 to 11 cycles. TCRdb reprocessed the 5' RACE reads with MiXCR, giving one entry per CDR3 protein. The data contain about 800,000 distinct CDR3 sequences, approximately 25% of them seen just once; the ten biggest clones take up more than 3%. This same sample was also part of a study on T cells of mothers and their children.

The sequencing input was blood. The receptor set was obtained from a boy younger than 18 in good health.

The chain links TRBV25-1 to TRBJ2-1, with a tentative D call TRBD1 (5 bases). Trimming pared 3 bases from V and 6 bases from J, leaving 15 bases between. The CDR3 is 15 residues long. Germline values: CDR1 MGHDK, CDR2 SYGVNS. CDR3 region: CASSEGRVGSNEQFF. DNA of the CDR3: TGTGCCAGCAGTGAGGGCAGGGTTGGTTCCAATGAGCAGTTCTTC.

The chain couples TRBV20-1 to TRBJ2-2; D not resolved. V was cut by 3 bases and J by 0 bases, with 14 bases left in between. Germline CDR1 reads DFQATT; CDR2 reads SNEGSKA (reference sequence). This CDR3 has 16 residues. CDR3 nucleotides: TGCAGTGCTAGGCCCGGCCGGTACGCGAACACCGGGGAGCTGTTTTTT. It specifies CSARPGRYANTGELFF.

This clonotype was counted only a few times. The chain is built from TRBV27 and TRBJ2-2; D could derive from TRBD1 or TRBD2 (5 bases each). V was pared by 3 bases and J by 2 bases, with 7 bases between. The CDR3 covers 14 residues. Germline V lookup: CDR1 MNHEY, CDR2 SMNVEV (reference sequence). The CDR3 DNA is TGTGCCAGCAGTTTCGGGGCTAACACCGGGGAGCTGTTTTTT. Translated: CASSFGANTGELFF.